Listed here are 30 T cell receptor beta chains from one sample, sequenced in a study of cytomegalovirus exposure and HLA in healthy donors. PCR amplification relied on 60 Vbeta primers (plus 13 Jbeta primers). Data came from immunoSEQ multiplex PCR; TCRdb stores just in-frame clones and leaves some out. The profile covers under 150,000 clones, with 81% appearing a single time and less than 0.75% taken by the ten largest. The sequencing sample was made of PBMCs. The receptor source for this set is a man aged 18 to 29 in good health and CMV-seronegative.

The chain uses TRBV27 and TRBJ1-5, with 7 bases that match TRBD1. Germline V gives CDR1 MNHEY, CDR2 SMNVEV (reference sequence). The CDR3 is made up of 16 amino acids. Trimming cost V 6 bases and J 1 base; bases outside gene matches: 9. CDR3 DNA: TGTGCCAGCAGGACCACGGGGACAGAAAGCAATCAGCCCCAGCATTTT. Amino acid sequence: CASRTTGTESNQPQHF.

This clone is a singleton in its sample. The CDR3 spells CAWGRDRGTFSGNTIYF. The CDR3 DNA is TGTGCCTGGGGCCGGGACAGGGGGACGTTCTCTGGAAACACCATATATTTT. The chain carries TRBV30 and TRBJ1-3; 11 bases map to TRBD1. CDR1 GTSNPN and CDR2 SVGIG come from the germline V gene (reference sequence). This CDR3 comprises 17 residues. With V trimmed by 5 bases and J by 0 bases, 9 bases remained unmatched.

The chain combines TRBV11-3 with TRBJ1-1, with no clear D. This CDR3 is 13 amino acids long. V shed 6 bases and J shed 1 base, with 9 bases lying between them. CDR1 is SGHNT, CDR2 YENEEA, per germline. The CDR3 region is CASSPRRNTEAFF. The CDR3 DNA follows: TGTGCCAGCAGTCCTAGAAGGAACACTGAAGCTTTCTTT.

V usage is TRBV7-9 and J usage is TRBJ1-2; 7 nucleotides line up with TRBD1. CDR1 is SEHNR, CDR2 FQNEAQ, per germline (reference sequence). The CDR3 has 15 residues. The junction had 9 bases not matched to a gene; V was cut back by 5 bases and J by 3 bases. The CDR3 sequence: CASSLPATGYYGYTF. In DNA form, the CDR3 reads TGTGCCAGCAGCCTACCCGCGACAGGGTACTATGGCTACACCTTC. Variable domain in full (rest from reference TRBV7-9 and TRBJ1-2): DTGVSQNPRHKITKRGQNVTFRCDPISEHNRLYWYRQTLGQGPEFLTYFQNEAQLEKSRLLSDRFSAERPKGSFSTLEIQRTEQGDSAMYLCASSLPATGYYGYTFGSGTRLTVV.

This rearrangement joins TRBV10-2 to TRBJ1-1; 9 bases align to TRBD1. Germline V gene sequence: CDR1 WSHSY, CDR2 SAAADI. V was clipped by 0 bases and J by 7 bases; unmatched bases: 3. The CDR3 has 14 amino acids. The DNA of the CDR3 is TGCGCCAGCAGTGAGTCCGGGACAGGGAGTGAAGCTTTCTTT. Translation: CASSESGTGSEAFF.

The gene calls are TRBV7-2 and TRBJ2-7; D might be TRBD2 (6 bases). V was trimmed by 4 bases and J by 6 bases, leaving 16 bases between them. Per germline, CDR1 SGHTA and CDR2 FQGNSA. The CDR3 runs 14 residues. This CDR3 reads CASSSRTAGGEQYF. The CDR3 nucleotides read TGTGCCAGCAGCTCCCGGACCGCCGGGGGCGAGCAGTACTTC. Based on the CDR3 plus reference TRBV7-2 and TRBJ2-7, the full variable domain is GAGVSQSPSNKVTEKGKDVELRCDPISGHTALYWYRQSLGQGLEFLIYFQGNSAPDKSGLPSDRFSAERTGGSVSTLTIQRTQQEDSAVYLCASSSRTAGGEQYFGPGTRLTVT.

The V gene is TRBV5-1, the J gene TRBJ2-3; TRBD2 matches 15 bases. The length of the CDR3 is 17 residues. The J segment lost 1 base and the V segment lost 6 bases, leaving 6 bases of the junction unmatched. Looked up from germline, CDR1 is SGHRS and CDR2 is YFSETQ. CDR3 sequence reads: CASTRTSGGDGTDTQYF. The CDR3 DNA is TGCGCCAGCACCCGGACTAGCGGGGGGGACGGCACAGATACGCAGTATTTT.

The rearrangement links TRBV7-2 to TRBJ1-4; possibly TRBD1 for D (5 bases). The CDR3 has 14 amino acids. Per germline, CDR1 SGHTA and CDR2 FQGNSA. V was shortened by 4 bases and J by 8 bases, with 14 bases between the two germline ends. The CDR3 sequence is CASSYRDSGEKLFF. As DNA, the CDR3 is TGTGCCAGCAGCTACCGGGACTCAGGGGAAAAACTGTTTTTT.

In DNA, the CDR3 is TGTGCCATCAGGGACCCAGGGGGCGGCCTCTATGGCTACACCTTC. Its protein product is CAIRDPGGGLYGYTF. The V call is TRBV10-3, the J call TRBJ1-2; 8 positions agree with TRBD1. The CDR3 spans 15 residues. The germline V gene has CDR1 ENHRY and CDR2 SYGVKD. The junction had 10 bases not matched to a gene; V was cut back by 6 bases and J by 4 bases.

J is TRBJ1-5 and V is TRBV18, with 9 bases fitting TRBD1. The CDR3 is 15 residues long. CDR1 and CDR2 from the germline V gene are KGHSH and LQKENI. V lost 0 bases, J lost 6 bases, and 3 bases stayed unmatched. The CDR3 loop is CASSPPGTGSQPQHF. DNA of the CDR3: TGTGCCAGCTCACCACCCGGGACAGGGAGTCAGCCCCAGCATTTT.

V gene TRBV30 combines with J gene TRBJ2-5; 8 nucleotides agree with TRBD1. Germline V CDR1 and CDR2: GTSNPN, SVGIG (reference sequence). The CDR3 has 14 amino acids. Germline trimming cut 4 bases from V and 4 bases from J; bases unmatched to any gene: 8. CDR3: CAWTAGTGTETQYF. Written as DNA, the CDR3 is TGTGCCTGGACCGCTGGGACAGGAACAGAGACCCAGTACTTC.

The chain uses TRBV7-6 and TRBJ1-4, with TRBD1 as a possible D gene (5 bases). The CDR3 runs 17 residues. Trimming removed 5 bases from V and 0 bases from J, with 16 bases in between. The germline V gene encodes CDR1 SGHVS and CDR2 FNYEAQ. CDR3 residues: CASSPVGDSSTNEKLFF. CDR3 in DNA: TGTGCCAGCAGCCCTGTGGGGGACTCCTCAACTAATGAAAAACTGTTTTTT.

The gene calls are TRBV4-3 and TRBJ2-3; 9 bases are shared with TRBD2. Per the germline V gene, CDR1 is LGHNA and CDR2 is YSLEER. The CDR3 is 17 residues long. The V and J ends lost 0 bases and 4 bases, in that order; junction bases with no gene match: 8. The CDR3 region has the DNA TGCGCCAGCAGCCAAGATGGGGCGGGGGGGCTCCCAGATACGCAGTATTTT. As protein: CASSQDGAGGLPDTQYF.

There are a few counts of this clone. The chain links TRBV4-3 to TRBJ2-2; 9 bases match TRBD1. This CDR3 region has 16 residues. Germline V gene data show CDR1 as LGHNA and CDR2 as YSLEER. Losses at the gene ends were 2 bases for V and 4 bases for J; bases not matched to a gene: 5. For the CDR3, the DNA is TGCGCCAGCAGCCAACTGACAGGGGGTGGCACCGGGGAGCTGTTTTTT. Amino acids: CASSQLTGGGTGELFF.

This rearrangement joins TRBV13 to TRBJ1-2; D may be TRBD1 (6 bases). Germline V CDR1 and CDR2: PRHDT, FYEKMQ (reference sequence). This CDR3 contains 16 residues. V lost 0 bases and J lost 3, with 14 bases in between. The CDR3 loop reads CASSLGSRTDYYGYTF. The CDR3 DNA is TGTGCCAGCAGCTTAGGCTCGAGGACAGACTACTATGGCTACACCTTC. Full variable domain (missing parts from reference TRBV13 and TRBJ1-2): AAGVIQSPRHLIKEKRETATLKCYPIPRHDTVYWYQQGPGQDPQFLISFYEKMQSDKGSIPDRFSAQQFSDYHSELNMSSLELGDSALYFCASSLGSRTDYYGYTFGSGTRLTVV.

V and J are TRBV27 and TRBJ1-5, with 9 bases aligning to TRBD1. The germline V gene has CDR1 MNHEY and CDR2 SMNVEV (reference sequence). The CDR3 is made up of 15 amino acids. J was trimmed by 4 bases and V by 8 bases; bases with no gene match: 9. The CDR3 DNA reads as TGTGCCAGCGGGAACAGGGGGCGCGGGAATCAGCCCCAGCATTTT. Translating it yields CASGNRGRGNQPQHF.

This clone has only a few counts. The chain recombines TRBV5-1 with TRBJ2-5; the match to TRBD1 covers 9 bases. The germline CDR1 and CDR2 sequences are SGHRS and YFSETQ. The length of the CDR3 is 14 residues. Unmatched junction bases numbered 6, after V lost 4 bases and J lost 5 bases. Here the CDR3 reads CASSGSDRGETQYF. CDR3 nucleotides: TGCGCCAGCAGCGGGTCGGACAGGGGTGAGACCCAGTACTTC.

The chain couples TRBV27 to TRBJ2-7; D possibly corresponds to TRBD1 (6 bases). Trimming removed 5 bases from V and 7 bases from J, with 30 bases in between. The germline V gene has CDR1 MNHEY and CDR2 SMNVEV (reference sequence). The CDR3 covers 18 residues. The DNA of the CDR3 is TGTGCCAGCAGTACTTATGAGTGGAACGGCAGGGGAACGGGGGAGCAGTACTTC. This gives the protein CASSTYEWNGRGTGEQYF.

The chain couples TRBV7-8 to TRBJ1-6; D is unclear. V dropped 5 bases and J dropped 5 bases, with 4 bases sitting between them. The CDR3 sequence is 12 residues long. CDR1 and CDR2 (germline): SGHVS, FQNEAQ. The CDR3 region has the DNA TGTGCCAGCAGCCCGGATAATTCACCCCTCCACTTT. This gives the protein CASSPDNSPLHF.

This chain links TRBV10-1 with TRBJ2-2; D may be TRBD1 (5 bases). V lost 9 bases and J lost 3, with 11 bases in between. CDR1 is WNHNN and CDR2 is SYGVQD in the germline V gene (reference sequence). The length of the CDR3 is 13 residues. CDR3 in amino acids: CARGPGDTGELFF. Written as DNA, the CDR3 is TGCGCCAGGGGGCCCGGAGACACCGGGGAGCTGTTTTTT.

The CDR3 bases are TGTGCCGGGGGACAGGGAAACACTGAAGCTTTCTTT. Its translation: CAGGQGNTEAFF. The chain couples TRBV30 to TRBJ1-1; 9 bases map to TRBD1. The CDR3 loop spans 12 amino acids. Per germline, CDR1 GTSNPN and CDR2 SVGIG (reference sequence). Trimming at V came to 8 bases and at J to 2 bases, leaving 3 bases not matched to a gene.

This clone occurred once. The V and J genes are TRBV7-3 and TRBJ2-7, with D perhaps matching TRBD2 (6 bases). Germline assignment: CDR1 SGHTA and CDR2 FQGTGA. V dropped 5 bases and J dropped 6 bases, with 14 bases sitting between them. CDR3 length equals 13 residues. In DNA, the CDR3 is TGTGCCAGCAGCATGGGACTTTTAGGCGAGCAGTACTTC. Protein: CASSMGLLGEQYF.

In this sample, this clone turned up a few times. The chain has TRBV6-5 and TRBJ1-1; TRBD1 might be the D (6 bases). The CDR3 has 15 amino acids. Trimming shortened V by 0 bases and J by 11 bases, and 19 bases separated the two germline ends. In germline, CDR1 is MNHEY, CDR2 SVGAGI. The CDR3 here is CASSYSGAEGNDAFF. The CDR3 nucleotides read TGTGCCAGCAGTTACTCGGGGGCTGAGGGGAACGACGCTTTCTTT.

This clone turned up a few times. The rearrangement joins TRBV7-3 to TRBJ2-1; maybe TRBD2 (6 bases). The CDR3 extends over 12 amino acids. Per the germline V gene, CDR1 is SGHTA and CDR2 is FQGTGA. Trimming removed 2 bases at V and 9 bases at J, with 8 bases between. The CDR3 DNA sequence: TGTGCCAGCAGCTTAGCGGGGTCTGAGCAGTTCTTC. It is translated as CASSLAGSEQFF.

CDR3 residues: CASTTLGTGYEKLFF. The CDR3 nucleotides are TGTGCCAGCACCACATTAGGGACAGGGTATGAAAAACTGTTTTTT. The chain combines TRBV28 with TRBJ1-4; 9 bases map to TRBD1. This CDR3 has 15 residues. Losses at the gene ends were 7 bases for V and 6 bases for J; bases not matched to a gene: 9. Germline values: CDR1 MDHEN, CDR2 SYDVKM.

The gene calls are TRBV30 and TRBJ2-7; 7 bases match TRBD1. This CDR3 spans 15 amino acids. Germline V gene data show CDR1 as GTSNPN and CDR2 as SVGIG (reference sequence). V gave up 0 bases and J gave up 7 bases; unmatched junction bases: 12. The CDR3 nucleotides read TGTGCCTGGAGTGTAGATTTCGACAGGGATGGAGAGCAGTACTTC. Translated, it gives CAWSVDFDRDGEQYF.

V is TRBV27 and J is TRBJ2-7; 10 bases match TRBD1. J lost 3 bases, V lost 5 bases, and 7 bases had no gene match. This CDR3 is built from 15 residues. Germline-derived CDR1 and CDR2 are MNHEY and SMNVEV (reference sequence). The CDR3 reads CASSPSTGGFYEQYF. The CDR3 DNA reads as TGTGCCAGCAGTCCCTCGACAGGGGGCTTCTACGAGCAGTACTTC.

This chain joins TRBV6-4 and TRBJ2-2, with 9 bases matching TRBD1. From germline, CDR1 is MRHNA and CDR2 SNTAGT. V lost 6 bases and J lost 7; bases outside the gene matches: 6. This CDR3 spans 14 amino acids. In DNA, the CDR3 is TGTGCCAGCAGGTTACAGGGGGCAATCGGGGAGCTGTTTTTT. Residues: CASRLQGAIGELFF.

The chain couples TRBV19 to TRBJ2-2, with 11 bases matching TRBD1. Germline lookup yields CDR1 LNHDA and CDR2 SQIVND (reference sequence). With V trimmed by 5 bases and J by 4 bases, 3 bases remained unmatched. This CDR3 is built from 15 residues. Here the CDR3 reads CASSGQGAATGELFF. CDR3 in DNA: TGTGCCAGTAGTGGACAGGGGGCCGCCACCGGGGAGCTGTTTTTT.

The chain couples TRBV6-5 to TRBJ1-1, with 8 bases that match TRBD1. This CDR3 is built from 12 residues. Trimming removed 6 bases from V and 11 bases from J; junction bases left unmatched: 8. Looked up from germline, CDR1 is MNHEY and CDR2 is SVGAGI. CDR3 protein: CASRAQGAGAFF. The CDR3 coding sequence is TGTGCCAGCAGAGCCCAGGGGGCAGGGGCTTTCTTT.